These 29 T cell receptor beta chains share one sample of origin, sequenced in a study of cytomegalovirus exposure and HLA in healthy donors. The PCR employed 60 Vbeta primers together with 13 Jbeta primers. Repertoires were generated with immunoSEQ multiplex PCR, while TCRdb's copy carries only in-frame clones and drops some. The sample has 70,000 to 90,000 clones; around 83% are singletons. The sample taken for sequencing was PBMCs. These receptors all come from an older man in good health and CMV-seropositive.

This rearrangement joins TRBV27 to TRBJ1-1, with D hard to call. Looked up from germline, CDR1 is MNHEY and CDR2 is SMNVEV (reference sequence). V was clipped by 3 bases and J by 5 bases, with 7 bases between them. CDR3 size: 12 residues. CDR3 amino acids: CASSFSGTEAFF. The CDR3 DNA is TGTGCCAGCAGTTTTTCCGGTACTGAAGCTTTCTTT.

The chain joins TRBV19 to TRBJ1-4; a possible D gene is TRBD1 (5 bases). There are 13 residues in the CDR3. V lost 6 bases and J 14 bases, leaving 19 bases between the germline ends. The germline CDR1 and CDR2 sequences are LNHDA and SQIVND (reference sequence). CDR3 sequence: CASSARGASTLFF. The CDR3 bases are TGTGCCAGTAGCGCGCGCGGGGCCAGCACTCTGTTTTTT.

The chain is built from TRBV20-1 and TRBJ1-1; D uncertain. This CDR3 region has 11 residues. Trimming removed 6 bases at V and 1 base at J, with 6 bases between. The germline V gene has CDR1 DFQATT and CDR2 SNEGSKA (reference sequence). CDR3 bases: TGCAGTGCCTCAGGGAACACTGAAGCTTTCTTT. Protein sequence: CSASGNTEAFF.

The gene calls are TRBV2 and TRBJ1-1; 7 bases agree with TRBD1. Unmatched junction bases numbered 7, after V lost 4 bases and J lost 2 bases. CDR3 length equals 15 residues. CDR1 and CDR2 from the germline V gene are SNHLY and FYNNEI. CDR3 sequence: CASSVHRDSNTEAFF. The CDR3, as DNA: TGTGCCAGCAGTGTCCATAGGGACAGTAACACTGAAGCTTTCTTT. The whole variable domain, remainder taken from reference TRBV2 and TRBJ1-1, is EPEVTQTPSHQVTQMGQEVILRCVPISNHLYFYWYRQILGQKVEFLVSFYNNEISEKSEIFDDQFSVERPDGSNFTLKIRSTKLEDSAMYFCASSVHRDSNTEAFFGQGTRLTVV.

This chain joins TRBV7-3 and TRBJ2-3; the D gene is possibly TRBD2 (6 bases). Trimming took off 2 bases at V and 0 bases at J, with 9 bases between the two ends. The germline V gene has CDR1 SGHTA and CDR2 FQGTGA. The CDR3 runs to 15 residues. Here the CDR3 DNA reads TGTGCCAGCAGCTTAGCGGGGCCGAGCACAGATACGCAGTATTTT. Translating gives CASSLAGPSTDTQYF.

The rearrangement links TRBV4-3 to TRBJ2-1, with a possible D match to TRBD1 (6 bases). Trimming took off 0 bases at V and 5 bases at J, with 17 bases between the two ends. The V gene's germline CDR1 is LGHNA and CDR2 YSLEER. The CDR3 runs to 17 residues. The CDR3 region has the DNA TGCGCCAGCAGCCAAGACCCCCACAGGGTCGAGGACAATGAGCAGTTCTTC. It encodes CASSQDPHRVEDNEQFF.

The chain links TRBV7-9 to TRBJ1-2; D remains ambiguous. Trimming pared 1 base from V and 7 bases from J, leaving 7 bases between. The CDR3 spans 12 residues. The germline gives CDR1 SEHNR, CDR2 FQNEAQ (reference sequence). The CDR3 region is CASSLDAGGYTF. CDR3 DNA: TGTGCCAGCAGCTTAGACGCGGGTGGCTACACCTTC.

The chain joins TRBV7-3 to TRBJ2-5; 8 bases are a match to TRBD2. CDR1 and CDR2 from the germline V gene are SGHTA and FQGTGA. The V gene end was trimmed by 3 bases and the J gene end by 4 bases; junction bases not matched to a gene: 7. The CDR3 has 15 amino acids. CDR3 in amino acids: CASSFSGTSGETQYF. CDR3 DNA: TGTGCCAGCAGCTTTAGTGGCACTAGCGGAGAGACCCAGTACTTC.

The rearrangement links TRBV9 to TRBJ2-1; 9 bases are a match to TRBD2. This CDR3 contains 15 residues. In germline, CDR1 is SGDLS, CDR2 YYNGEE. The V segment lost 0 bases and the J segment 5 bases; nucleotides outside the gene matches: 3. This chain's CDR3 is CASSVGGTSHNEQFF. The CDR3 nucleotides are TGTGCCAGCAGCGTAGGGGGGACTAGCCACAATGAGCAGTTCTTC. Full variable domain (missing parts from reference TRBV9 and TRBJ2-1): DSGVTQTPKHLITATGQRVTLRCSPRSGDLSVYWYQQSLDQGLQFLIQYYNGEERAKGNILERFSAQQFPDLHSELNLSSLELGDSALYFCASSVGGTSHNEQFFGPGTRLTVL.

V gene TRBV5-6 combines with J gene TRBJ2-5; TRBD1 agrees at 9 bases. This CDR3 region has 16 residues. V lost 3 bases to trimming and J lost 7 bases; unmatched junction nucleotides: 13. CDR1 SGHDT and CDR2 YYEEEE come from the germline V gene. The CDR3 loop is CASSSWGDRDQRTQYF. DNA for the CDR3: TGTGCCAGCAGCTCCTGGGGGGACAGGGATCAACGGACCCAGTACTTC.

The genes are TRBV28 and TRBJ2-1, with 13 bases aligning to TRBD2. This CDR3 region has 17 residues. CDR1 and CDR2 from the germline V gene are MDHEN and SYDVKM. V dropped 5 bases and J dropped 3; count of bases not matched to a gene: 7. CDR3 nucleotide sequence: TGTGCCAGCAGTCCCGGGACTAGCGGGAATTTCTACAATGAGCAGTTCTTC. Amino acids: CASSPGTSGNFYNEQFF.

The chain recombines TRBV18 with TRBJ2-1; D remains ambiguous. V was clipped by 1 base and J by 0 bases, with 7 bases between them. Per germline, CDR1 KGHSH and CDR2 LQKENI. This CDR3 spans 15 amino acids. The CDR3 loop reads CASSPQENSYNEQFF. The CDR3 nucleotides read TGTGCCAGCTCACCACAGGAGAACTCCTACAATGAGCAGTTCTTC.

This chain links TRBV11-3 with TRBJ2-1, with TRBD1 identical over 10 bases. Germline values: CDR1 SGHNT, CDR2 YENEEA. The CDR3 loop spans 15 amino acids. Germline trimming cut 5 bases from V and 2 bases from J; bases unmatched to any gene: 3. CDR3 in DNA: TGTGCCAGCAGCCTCGACAGGGGGCCCTACAATGAGCAGTTCTTC. It codes for CASSLDRGPYNEQFF.

This clone has a handful of counts. V gene TRBV25-1 combines with J gene TRBJ2-3; no clear D. This CDR3 is 12 amino acids long. Per the germline V gene, CDR1 is MGHDK and CDR2 is SYGVNS. The ends were cut back, 4 bases at V and 4 bases at J, with 6 bases in the middle. DNA for the CDR3: TGTGCCAGCAGTGTGTCGGCAGATACGCAGTATTTT. The encoded protein is CASSVSADTQYF.

This clone was found a few times. The V call is TRBV2, the J call TRBJ2-1; D possibly corresponds to TRBD2 (6 bases). The CDR3 covers 14 residues. Trimming shortened V by 4 bases and J by 5 bases, and 12 bases separated the two germline ends. CDR1 SNHLY and CDR2 FYNNEI come from the germline V gene. DNA of the CDR3: TGTGCCAGCAGTGTGAGTAGCGGAGACAATGAGCAGTTCTTC. Amino acids: CASSVSSGDNEQFF.

The chain combines TRBV9 with TRBJ2-7; D not resolved. Germline values: CDR1 SGDLS, CDR2 YYNGEE. The CDR3 sequence is 13 residues long. Trimming took 4 bases from V and 4 from J, leaving 12 bases between them. CDR3 loop: CASSPTATYEQYF. CDR3 coding DNA: TGTGCCAGCAGCCCCACCGCGACATACGAGCAGTACTTC. Supplemented by reference TRBV9 and TRBJ2-7, the full variable domain reads DSGVTQTPKHLITATGQRVTLRCSPRSGDLSVYWYQQSLDQGLQFLIQYYNGEERAKGNILERFSAQQFPDLHSELNLSSLELGDSALYFCASSPTATYEQYFGPGTRLTVT.

This clone was picked up one time. This rearrangement joins TRBV9 to TRBJ1-2, with 9 bases aligning to TRBD1. CDR1 is SGDLS, CDR2 YYNGEE, per germline. The CDR3 is 15 amino acids. The J segment lost 9 bases and the V segment lost 2 bases, leaving 11 bases of the junction unmatched. CDR3 DNA: TGTGCCAGCAGCGTTCAGGGACAGGGTTTAATGCGCTACACCTTC. Translation gives CASSVQGQGLMRYTF.

This clone was counted once. V gene TRBV27 combines with J gene TRBJ2-7; 8 bases match TRBD1. The V gene's germline CDR1 is MNHEY and CDR2 SMNVEV (reference sequence). J gave up 6 bases and V 5 bases, and 6 bases lay outside the gene matches. The CDR3 spans 13 residues. The CDR3 spells CASSPRTGFEQYF. In DNA, the CDR3 is TGTGCCAGCAGTCCAAGGACAGGGTTCGAGCAGTACTTC.

The chain employs TRBV7-9 and TRBJ1-2; 7 bases fit TRBD1. The J segment lost 4 bases and the V segment lost 7 bases, leaving 9 bases of the junction unmatched. Germline CDR1 and CDR2: SEHNR and FQNEAQ (reference sequence). This CDR3 region has 14 residues. The CDR3 loop is CASTQFDRAYGYTF. As DNA, the CDR3 is TGTGCCAGCACCCAATTCGACAGGGCCTATGGCTACACCTTC.

This chain joins TRBV27 and TRBJ2-4; possible D gene TRBD2, 5 bases. CDR1 is MNHEY and CDR2 is SMNVEV in the germline V gene (reference sequence). The CDR3 totals 14 residues. V lost 5 bases and J lost 8, with 16 bases in between. The chain's CDR3 is CASSRLSWGDIQYF. CDR3 in DNA: TGTGCCAGCAGTCGCCTCTCATGGGGAGACATTCAGTACTTC.

V and J are TRBV18 and TRBJ1-5, with 7 bases identical to TRBD1. V was pared by 6 bases and J by 7 bases, with 9 bases of the junction left unmatched. CDR3 length: 14 residues. The germline CDR1 and CDR2 sequences are KGHSH and LQKENI. The DNA of the CDR3 is TGTGCCAGCTCCCAGACACAGGGGAGACAGCCCCAGCATTTT. This sequence encodes CASSQTQGRQPQHF. Combining the CDR3 with reference TRBV18 and TRBJ1-5 gives the whole variable domain NAGVMQNPRHLVRRRGQEARLRCSPMKGHSHVYWYRQLPEEGLKFMVYLQKENIIDESGMPKERFSAEFPKEGPSILRIQQVVRGDSAAYFCASSQTQGRQPQHFGDGTRLSIL.

The V and J genes are TRBV6-1 and TRBJ2-3, with 10 positions matching TRBD2. V shed 6 bases and J 3 bases; nucleotides not matched to a gene: 6. This CDR3 spans 15 amino acids. Germline values: CDR1 MNHNS, CDR2 SASEGT. The CDR3 DNA reads TGTGCCAGCAGCAGCGGGGGGGCCGGAACAGATACGCAGTATTTT. Protein sequence: CASSSGGAGTDTQYF.

In this sample, this clone turned up a few times. The CDR3 does not close with the conserved phenylalanine or tryptophan, likely indicating a read error. The DNA is omitted, as the CDR3 cannot be located on it reliably, and the CDR3 follows TCRdb's listing. This chain links TRBV5-6 with TRBJ1-3; TRBD1 is taken as the D call from the table, unchecked against the DNA. The CDR3 has 8 amino acids, counting both end residues. The V gene's germline CDR1 is SGHDT and CDR2 YYEEEE. CDR3 sequence reads: CASSFPHR.

V gene TRBV5-8 combines with J gene TRBJ2-5, with 10 positions matching TRBD1. V lost 4 bases to trimming and J lost 4 bases; unmatched junction nucleotides: 7. This CDR3 has 15 amino acids. CDR1 is SGHTS and CDR2 is YDEGEE in the germline V gene. CDR3 in DNA: TGTGCCAGCAGCCAATCCGGGGACAGGGGAGAGACCCAGTACTTC. This gives the protein CASSQSGDRGETQYF.

This chain links TRBV14 with TRBJ2-7; 7 nucleotides align to TRBD1. This CDR3 has 13 amino acids. Unmatched junction bases numbered 5, after V lost 3 bases and J lost 6 bases. From germline, CDR1 is SGHDN and CDR2 FVKESK. The DNA for the CDR3 is TGTGCCAGCAGCCAGCCCGGACAGGCCGAGCAGTACTTC. It translates to CASSQPGQAEQYF. The variable domain in full, with the rest retrieved from reference TRBV14 and TRBJ2-7, is EAGVTQFPSHSVIEKGQTVTLRCDPISGHDNLYWYRRVMGKEIKFLLHFVKESKQDESGMPNNRFLAERTGGTYSTLKVQPAELEDSGVYFCASSQPGQAEQYFGPGTRLTVT.

The V call is TRBV6-5, the J call TRBJ2-2; perhaps TRBD2 as D (6 bases). The CDR3 is made up of 16 amino acids. Germline V gives CDR1 MNHEY, CDR2 SVGAGI. The V end lost 0 bases, the J end lost 7 bases, and 15 bases lay between the germline ends. The CDR3 region has the DNA TGTGCCAGCAGTTACTCGATCGGGAGATATGGCGGGGAGCTGTTTTTT. This gives the protein CASSYSIGRYGGELFF.

In DNA, the CDR3 is TGTGCCAGCAGCTCCGGGACAGAAAACATTCAGTACTTC. Protein product: CASSSGTENIQYF. This rearrangement joins TRBV2 to TRBJ2-4; 7 bases agree with TRBD1. The germline gives CDR1 SNHLY, CDR2 FYNNEI. The trim removed 6 bases at V and 5 bases at J, leaving 4 bases unmatched. The CDR3 is 13 amino acids.

This clone has just a few counts. The chain uses TRBV10-1 and TRBJ1-1, with 7 bases matching TRBD1. This CDR3 contains 14 residues. Looked up from germline, CDR1 is WNHNN and CDR2 is SYGVQD (reference sequence). The V gene end was trimmed by 4 bases and the J gene end by 6 bases; junction bases not matched to a gene: 8. The CDR3 protein is CASSARGQSAEAFF. For the CDR3, the DNA is TGCGCCAGCAGTGCGAGGGGACAGTCCGCTGAAGCTTTCTTT.

The J gene is TRBJ1-2, the V gene TRBV2; a possible D gene is TRBD1 (5 bases). Germline-derived CDR1 and CDR2 are SNHLY and FYNNEI. V gave up 4 bases and J gave up 6 bases, with 15 bases separating them. There are 14 residues in the CDR3. The CDR3 bases are TGTGCCAGCAGTGCCCACAGGCTCCGGGATGGCTACACCTTC. Residues: CASSAHRLRDGYTF.